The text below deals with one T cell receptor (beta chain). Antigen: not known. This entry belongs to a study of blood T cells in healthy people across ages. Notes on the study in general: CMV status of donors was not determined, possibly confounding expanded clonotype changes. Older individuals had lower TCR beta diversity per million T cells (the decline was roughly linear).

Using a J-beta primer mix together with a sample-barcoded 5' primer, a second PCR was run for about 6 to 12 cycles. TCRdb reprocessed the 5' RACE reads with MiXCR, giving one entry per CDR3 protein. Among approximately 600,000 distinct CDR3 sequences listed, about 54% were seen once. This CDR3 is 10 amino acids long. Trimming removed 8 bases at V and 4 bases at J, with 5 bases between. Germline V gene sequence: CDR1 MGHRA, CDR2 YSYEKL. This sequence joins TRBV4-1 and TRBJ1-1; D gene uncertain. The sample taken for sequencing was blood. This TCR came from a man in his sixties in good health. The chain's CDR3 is CASGTTEAFF. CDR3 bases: TGCGCCAGCGGTACCACTGAAGCTTTCTTT.